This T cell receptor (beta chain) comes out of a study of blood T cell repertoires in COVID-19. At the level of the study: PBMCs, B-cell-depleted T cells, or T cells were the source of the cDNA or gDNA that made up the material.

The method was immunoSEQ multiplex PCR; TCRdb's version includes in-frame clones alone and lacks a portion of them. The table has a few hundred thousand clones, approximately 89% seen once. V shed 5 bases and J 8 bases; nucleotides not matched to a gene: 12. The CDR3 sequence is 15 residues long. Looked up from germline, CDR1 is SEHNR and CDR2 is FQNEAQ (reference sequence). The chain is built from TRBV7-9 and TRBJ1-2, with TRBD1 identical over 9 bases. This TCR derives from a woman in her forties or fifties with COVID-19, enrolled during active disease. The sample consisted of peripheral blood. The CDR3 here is CASSPRQGETSGYTF. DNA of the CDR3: TGTGCCAGCAGCCCACGACAGGGGGAAACGTCGGGCTACACCTTC.